The 19 T cell receptor beta chains below come from one sample, sequenced in a study of cytotoxic CD8 clonotypes in ibrutinib-treated CLL. Sequenced by immunoSEQ multiplex PCR; TCRdb stores in-frame clones only, minus some. The sample has about 140,000 clones, roughly 80% seen once. The sequencing here drew on PBMCs, taken after 12 months of ibrutinib treatment. These receptors were taken from a human donor with chronic lymphocytic leukemia.

The V and J genes are TRBV18 and TRBJ1-1; D gene ambiguous. This CDR3 spans 13 amino acids. The V end lost 4 bases, the J end lost 7 bases, and 13 bases lay between the germline ends. Germline CDR1 is KGHSH and CDR2 is LQKENI. Here the CDR3 reads CASSREQRGEAFF. For the CDR3, the DNA is TGTGCCAGCTCACGCGAACAGAGAGGTGAAGCTTTCTTT.

This clone has only a few counts. This rearrangement joins TRBV28 to TRBJ2-2, with D perhaps matching TRBD2 (6 bases). CDR1 and CDR2 from the germline V gene are MDHEN and SYDVKM. This CDR3 is 13 amino acids long. The V gene lost 6 bases and the J gene lost 11 bases, with 16 bases spanning the gap. The CDR3 nucleotides read TGTGCCAGCAGCTTCCTCCGGGACTCAGAGCTGTTTTTT. Translated: CASSFLRDSELFF.

The rearrangement uses TRBV11-2 and TRBJ1-1; the D gene is possibly TRBD1 (5 bases). Germline CDR1 is SGHAT and CDR2 is FQNNGV. The V end was cut by 3 bases, the J end by 0 bases, with 8 bases between. This CDR3 region has 14 residues. CDR3 DNA: TGTGCCAGCAGCTTCGACAGCCTGAACACTGAAGCTTTCTTT. It yields the protein CASSFDSLNTEAFF.

The gene calls are TRBV9 and TRBJ2-7, with a weak D call TRBD2 (6 bases). The germline V and J ends were trimmed by 0 bases and 0 bases, with 10 bases remaining between them. The CDR3 extends over 15 amino acids. In germline, CDR1 is SGDLS, CDR2 YYNGEE. Here the CDR3 reads CASSVEAGPSYEQYF. CDR3 DNA sequence: TGTGCCAGCAGCGTAGAGGCGGGACCCTCCTACGAGCAGTACTTC.

The chain employs TRBV11-3 and TRBJ2-1; TRBD1 aligns across 8 bases. The CDR3 consists of 15 residues. V gave up 5 bases and J gave up 7 bases; unmatched junction bases: 10. Germline values: CDR1 SGHNT, CDR2 YENEEA. CDR3 loop: CASSQSDRVGNEQFF. The CDR3 nucleotides read TGTGCCAGCAGCCAATCGGACAGGGTCGGTAATGAGCAGTTCTTC.

The chain joins TRBV19 to TRBJ2-3; the D is unclear. The CDR3 covers 14 residues. The V end was cut by 0 bases, the J end by 2 bases, with 6 bases between. Germline V gives CDR1 LNHDA, CDR2 SQIVND (reference sequence). CDR3 in amino acids: CASSIEGYTDTQYF. For the CDR3, the DNA is TGTGCCAGTAGTATAGAGGGCTACACAGATACGCAGTATTTT.

The chain combines TRBV6-4 with TRBJ2-7; possible D gene TRBD1, 6 bases. CDR1 and CDR2 from the germline V gene are MRHNA and SNTAGT. V lost 3 bases and J 5 bases, leaving 11 bases between the germline ends. This CDR3 has 13 residues. CDR3 DNA sequence: TGTGCCAGCAGTGAAACAGGGAGCCACGAGCAGTACTTC. It codes for CASSETGSHEQYF.

This clone was seen a handful of times. The chain's CDR3 is CASSPPGPNTEAFF. The CDR3 DNA sequence: TGTGCCAGCTCACCACCAGGACCGAACACTGAAGCTTTCTTT. The chain recombines TRBV18 with TRBJ1-1; D uncertain. Germline V CDR1 and CDR2: KGHSH, LQKENI. The V gene lost 0 bases and the J gene lost 1 base, with 6 bases spanning the gap. The length of the CDR3 is 14 residues.

The V gene is TRBV28, the J gene TRBJ1-2; D unresolved. CDR1 and CDR2 (germline): MDHEN, SYDVKM. V was trimmed by 4 bases and J by 7 bases, leaving 13 bases between them. This CDR3 region has 13 residues. In DNA, the CDR3 is TGTGCCAGCAGTTCGGGCCGGTGGGGTGGCTACACCTTC. It translates to CASSSGRWGGYTF.

V gene TRBV27 combines with J gene TRBJ2-6; 9 bases map to TRBD1. CDR1 MNHEY and CDR2 SMNVEV come from the germline V gene (reference sequence). The junction had 3 bases not matched to a gene; V was cut back by 5 bases and J by 4 bases. This CDR3 is 15 amino acids long. In nucleotides, the CDR3 is TGTGCCAGCAGTGGAGGACAGGGGGGGGCCAACGTCCTGACTTTC. Encoded protein: CASSGGQGGANVLTF.

This clone was counted a few times. The chain recombines TRBV9 with TRBJ1-5; D is unclear. With 0 bases removed from V and 4 bases from J, the gap between germline ends came to 5 bases. CDR3 length equals 13 residues. Germline V gene data show CDR1 as SGDLS and CDR2 as YYNGEE. The CDR3 bases are TGTGCCAGCAGCGTAGGAAGGAATCAGCCCCAGCATTTT. It encodes CASSVGRNQPQHF.

This clone turned up a few times. This sequence joins TRBV6-1 and TRBJ1-2, with 7 bases matching TRBD1. The V gene end was trimmed by 1 base and the J gene end by 1 base; junction bases not matched to a gene: 6. CDR1 and CDR2 from the germline V gene are MNHNS and SASEGT. CDR3 size: 16 residues. CDR3 in DNA: TGTGCCAGCAGTGAAGATGAGGGGGCTGGTAACTATGGCTACACCTTC. It codes for CASSEDEGAGNYGYTF.

V usage is TRBV11-2 and J usage is TRBJ2-7; D tentatively fits TRBD1 or TRBD2 (5 bases each). V was shortened by 5 bases and J by 5 bases, with 16 bases between the two germline ends. The CDR3 totals 14 residues. Germline CDR1 SGHAT, CDR2 FQNNGV. The DNA for the CDR3 is TGTGCCAGCAGCCAAAGGGACCCTTCCCACGAGCAGTACTTC. Encoded protein: CASSQRDPSHEQYF. The whole variable domain, filled in from reference TRBV11-2 and TRBJ2-7, reads EAGVAQSPRYKIIEKRQSVAFWCNPISGHATLYWYQQILGQGPKLLIQFQNNGVVDDSQLPKDRFSAERLKGVDSTLKIQPAKLEDSAVYLCASSQRDPSHEQYFGPGTRLTVT.

This chain uses TRBV7-9 with TRBJ1-5, with a possible D match to TRBD1 (5 bases). The CDR3 covers 15 residues. V shed 2 bases and J shed 6 bases, with 14 bases lying between them. The germline CDR1 and CDR2 sequences are SEHNR and FQNEAQ (reference sequence). The CDR3 DNA reads TGTGCCAGCAGCTTACCGACAGAATTGGGTCAGCCCCAGCATTTT. This sequence encodes CASSLPTELGQPQHF.

This sequence joins TRBV7-2 and TRBJ1-3; 11 nucleotides line up with TRBD1. CDR3 size: 16 residues. V lost 5 bases to trimming and J lost 4 bases; unmatched junction nucleotides: 7. Germline values: CDR1 SGHTA, CDR2 FQGNSA. This chain's CDR3 is CASSLGTGGSGNTIYF. In DNA, the CDR3 is TGTGCCAGCAGCCTAGGGACAGGGGGGTCAGGAAACACCATATATTTT.

The table lists this clone with a few counts. The V and J genes are TRBV6-5 and TRBJ1-2; unclear D gene. CDR3 length: 14 residues. Trimming cost V 2 bases and J 5 bases, with 12 bases left between them. Germline V gives CDR1 MNHEY, CDR2 SVGAGI. The CDR3 spells CASSYEVAGYGYTF. In DNA, the CDR3 is TGTGCCAGCAGTTACGAGGTCGCGGGGTATGGCTACACCTTC.

This clone was counted between two and nine times. V gene TRBV4-1 combines with J gene TRBJ1-1; TRBD1 matches 9 bases. This CDR3 comprises 15 residues. J gave up 10 bases and V 0 bases, and 9 bases lay outside the gene matches. Germline CDR1 is MGHRA and CDR2 is YSYEKL. The CDR3 DNA sequence: TGCGCCAGCAGCCAAGAATGGGGACAGGGTTGGTTAGCTTTCTTT. Residues: CASSQEWGQGWLAFF.

The chain employs TRBV18 and TRBJ2-7; possible D gene TRBD2, 6 bases. Per germline, CDR1 KGHSH and CDR2 LQKENI. Trimming removed 4 bases at V and 2 bases at J, with 12 bases between. The CDR3 has 14 residues. CDR3 loop: CASSRGDQAYEQYF. The CDR3 DNA reads as TGTGCCAGCTCACGCGGGGACCAAGCCTACGAGCAGTACTTC.

This chain joins TRBV5-1 and TRBJ2-1, with D tentatively TRBD1 (6 bases). Germline lookup yields CDR1 SGHRS and CDR2 YFSETQ. V shed 4 bases and J shed 0 bases, with 11 bases lying between them. The CDR3 runs to 15 residues. The chain's CDR3 is CASSRQVSSYNEQFF. In DNA, the CDR3 is TGCGCCAGCAGCCGACAGGTTAGCTCCTACAATGAGCAGTTCTTC.